The rows below give T cell receptor beta chains drawn from one sample of a study of T-cell reconstitution after alpha-beta-depleted transplantation in children. MiXCR, applied by TCRdb to the PCR reads, yields one record per CDR3 protein. The sample contains more than 450,000 distinct CDR3 sequences, about 18% of which appear only once. The starting material was PBMCs from the stem cell graft donor, obtained from the stem cell graft. The receptors were gathered from a human donor who donated a stem cell graft to a child with acute lymphoblastic leukemia. The CDR3 runs from the conserved cysteine through the conserved F or W. Fields, in order: V gene, CDR3 protein.

>TRBV20-1
CSARGGNSNQPQHF
>TRBV20-1
CSARRGEVDHEQYF
>TRBV20-1
CSARSVSGSTYNEQFF
>TRBV21-1
CASSKAWDIYEQYF
>TRBV27
CASSTDPSYEQFF
>TRBV7-9
CASSVRAVGQTTGELFF
>TRBV20-1
CSAEGRSSYEQYF
>TRBV7-2
CASSFGGGQPQHF
>TRBV20-1
CSAKRRRKSSYEQYF
>TRBV5-1
CASSFGTGRARASYEQYF
>TRBV6-5
CASSYDWGGGGEQYF
>TRBV5-8
CASSPDRPVGEQYF
>TRBV29-1
CSVTQGITEAFF